The T cell receptor (beta chain) under discussion was sequenced for a study of blood T cell repertoires in COVID-19. At the level of the study: Both acute and convalescent COVID-19 samples were obtained from the United States, Italy and Spain. In each case, the material was cDNA or gDNA derived from T cells, B-cell-depleted T cells, or PBMCs.

This clone was found once. The germline V gene encodes CDR1 GTSNPN and CDR2 SVGIG (reference sequence). The CDR3 loop spans 12 amino acids. With 3 bases removed from V and 11 bases from J, the gap between germline ends came to 13 bases. Methods used by the authors: Reference gene primer amplification gave nucleated cell count estimates. Clones were sequenced by immunoSEQ multiplex PCR, and TCRdb holds only the in-frame ones, with some missing. The DNA gave D and trimming, while V, J and clone size come from that table. The sample lists hundreds of thousands of clones, 88% occurring once. What was sequenced was peripheral blood. The TCR originated in a human donor in a cohort sampled during active COVID-19. The chain has TRBV30 and TRBJ2-2; perhaps TRBD2 as D (5 bases). The CDR3 DNA follows: TGTGCCTGGAGCGGGGATGCCTTCGAGCTGTTTTTT. Translated, it gives CAWSGDAFELFF.